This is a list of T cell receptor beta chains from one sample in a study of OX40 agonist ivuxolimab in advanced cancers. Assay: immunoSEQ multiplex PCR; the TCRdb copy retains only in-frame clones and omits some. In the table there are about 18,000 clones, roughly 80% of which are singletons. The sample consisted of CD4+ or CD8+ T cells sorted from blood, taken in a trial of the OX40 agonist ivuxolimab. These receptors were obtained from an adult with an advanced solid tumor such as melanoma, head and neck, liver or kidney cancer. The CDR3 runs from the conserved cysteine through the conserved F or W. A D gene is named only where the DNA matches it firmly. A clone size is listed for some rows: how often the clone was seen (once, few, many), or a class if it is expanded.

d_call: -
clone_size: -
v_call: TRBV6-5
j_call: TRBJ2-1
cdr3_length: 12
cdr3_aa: CASSQTYNEQFF
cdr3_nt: TGTGCCAGCAGCCAGACCTACAATGAGCAGTTCTTC

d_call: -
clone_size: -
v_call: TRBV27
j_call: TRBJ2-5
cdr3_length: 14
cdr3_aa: CASSLIGGKETQYF
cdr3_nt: TGTGCCAGCAGTTTAATAGGGGGGAAAGAGACCCAGTACTTC

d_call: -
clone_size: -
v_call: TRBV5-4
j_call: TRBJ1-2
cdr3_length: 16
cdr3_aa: CASSLDRAGVGYGYTF
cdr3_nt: TGTGCCAGCAGCTTGGACAGGGCGGGAGTAGGCTATGGCTACACCTTC

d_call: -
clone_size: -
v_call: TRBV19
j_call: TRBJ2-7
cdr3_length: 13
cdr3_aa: CASSSSTDYEQYF
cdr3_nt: TGTGCCAGTAGTAGTTCGACAGACTACGAGCAGTACTTC

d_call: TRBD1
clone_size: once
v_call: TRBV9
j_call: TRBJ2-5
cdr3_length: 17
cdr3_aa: CASTSFSGQGVQETQYF
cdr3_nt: TGTGCCAGCACCTCCTTTTCGGGGCAGGGGGTCCAAGAGACCCAGTACTTC

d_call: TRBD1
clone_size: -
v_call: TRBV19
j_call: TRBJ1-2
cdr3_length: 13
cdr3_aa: CASSGGTVNGYTF
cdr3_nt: TGTGCCAGTAGCGGGGGGACAGTCAATGGCTACACCTTC

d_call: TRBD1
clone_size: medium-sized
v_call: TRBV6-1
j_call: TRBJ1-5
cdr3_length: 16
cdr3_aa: CASSEYPGQGDQPQHF
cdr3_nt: TGTGCCAGCAGCGAATACCCGGGACAGGGTGATCAGCCCCAGCATTTT

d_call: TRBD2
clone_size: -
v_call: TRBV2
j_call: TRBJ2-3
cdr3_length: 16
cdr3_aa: CASSLATSGGGDTQYF
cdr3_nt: TGTGCCAGCAGCCTCGCTACTAGCGGGGGAGGAGATACGCAGTATTTT

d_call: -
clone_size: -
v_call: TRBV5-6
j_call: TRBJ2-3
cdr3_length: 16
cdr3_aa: CASSAETRDLTDTQYF
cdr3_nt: TGTGCCAGCAGCGCCGAAACTAGAGATCTGACAGATACGCAGTATTTT

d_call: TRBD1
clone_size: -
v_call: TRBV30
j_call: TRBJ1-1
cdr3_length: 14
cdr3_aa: CAWTGGNMNTEAFF
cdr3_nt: TGTGCCTGGACAGGGGGAAATATGAACACTGAAGCTTTCTTT

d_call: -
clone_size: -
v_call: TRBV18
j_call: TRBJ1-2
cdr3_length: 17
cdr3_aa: CASSPPGFEGREYGYTF
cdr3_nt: TGTGCCAGCTCACCACCGGGGTTTGAGGGACGAGAGTATGGCTACACCTTC

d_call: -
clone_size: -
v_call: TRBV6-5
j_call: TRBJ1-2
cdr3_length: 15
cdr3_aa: CASSYSNVLGYGYTF
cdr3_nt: TGTGCCAGCAGTTACTCGAACGTTCTGGGCTATGGCTACACCTTC

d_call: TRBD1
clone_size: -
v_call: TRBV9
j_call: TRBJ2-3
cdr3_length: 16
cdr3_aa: CASSVRDRVHTDTQYF
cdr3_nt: TGTGCCAGCAGCGTCAGGGACAGGGTCCACACAGATACGCAGTATTTT

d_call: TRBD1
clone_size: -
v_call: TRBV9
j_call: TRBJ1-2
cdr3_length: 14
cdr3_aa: CASSGRQGDYGYTF
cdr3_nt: TGTGCCAGCAGCGGAAGACAGGGGGACTATGGCTACACCTTC

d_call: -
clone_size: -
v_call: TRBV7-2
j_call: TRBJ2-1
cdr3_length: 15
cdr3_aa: CASSSTASSYNEQFF
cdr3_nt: TGTGCCAGCAGCTCTACAGCGAGCTCCTACAATGAGCAGTTCTTC

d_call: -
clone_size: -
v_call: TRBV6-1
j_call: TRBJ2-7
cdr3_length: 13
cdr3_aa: CATRLIGYYEQYF
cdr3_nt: TGTGCCACCAGACTTATCGGATACTACGAGCAGTACTTC

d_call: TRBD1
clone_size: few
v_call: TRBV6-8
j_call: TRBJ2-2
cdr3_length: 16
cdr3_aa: CASSYRGQPNTGELFF
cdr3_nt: TGTGCCAGCAGTTATAGGGGACAGCCGAACACCGGGGAGCTGTTTTTT

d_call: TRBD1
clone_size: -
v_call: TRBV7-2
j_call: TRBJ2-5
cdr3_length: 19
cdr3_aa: CASSLRTPRDRGFWGTQYF
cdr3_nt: TGTGCCAGCAGCTTGAGGACACCCAGGGACAGGGGCTTTTGGGGGACCCAGTACTTC

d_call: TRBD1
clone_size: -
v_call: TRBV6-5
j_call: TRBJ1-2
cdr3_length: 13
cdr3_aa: CASSWTGLEGYTF
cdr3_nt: TGTGCCAGCAGCTGGACAGGTCTAGAGGGCTACACCTTC

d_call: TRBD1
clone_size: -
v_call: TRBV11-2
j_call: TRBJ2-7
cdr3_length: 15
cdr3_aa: CASSQGQGASYEQYF
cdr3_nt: TGCGCCAGCAGCCAGGGGCAGGGGGCCTCCTACGAGCAGTACTTC

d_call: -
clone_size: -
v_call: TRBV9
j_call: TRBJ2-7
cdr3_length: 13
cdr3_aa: CASSVVDSNEQYF
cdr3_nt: TGTGCCAGCAGCGTAGTAGATAGCAACGAGCAGTACTTC

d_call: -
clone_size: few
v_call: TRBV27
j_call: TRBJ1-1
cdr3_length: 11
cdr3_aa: CASNSLTEAFF
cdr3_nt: TGTGCCAGCAATAGCCTTACTGAAGCTTTCTTT

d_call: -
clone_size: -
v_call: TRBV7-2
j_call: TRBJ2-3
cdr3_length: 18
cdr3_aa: CASSSDRQRPSSTDTQYF
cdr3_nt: TGTGCCAGCAGCTCTGATAGGCAGCGGCCTTCTAGCACAGATACGCAGTATTTT

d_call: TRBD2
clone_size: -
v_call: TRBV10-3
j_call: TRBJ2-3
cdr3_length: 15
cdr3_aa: CAISAMAGGTDTQYF
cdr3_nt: TGTGCCATCAGTGCAATGGCGGGGGGCACAGATACGCAGTATTTT

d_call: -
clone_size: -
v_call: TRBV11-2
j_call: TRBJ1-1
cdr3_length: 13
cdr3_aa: CASSLADFVEAFF
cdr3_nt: TGTGCCAGCAGCTTGGCCGACTTTGTTGAAGCTTTCTTT

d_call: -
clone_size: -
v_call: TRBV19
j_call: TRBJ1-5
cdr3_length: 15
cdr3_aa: CASSINPREDQPQHF
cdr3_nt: TGTGCCAGTAGTATCAACCCCAGGGAGGACCAGCCCCAGCATTTT

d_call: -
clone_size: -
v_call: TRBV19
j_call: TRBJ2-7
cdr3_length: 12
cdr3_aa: CASSSGPGEQYF
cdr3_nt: TGTGCCAGTAGTAGTGGGCCAGGGGAGCAGTACTTC

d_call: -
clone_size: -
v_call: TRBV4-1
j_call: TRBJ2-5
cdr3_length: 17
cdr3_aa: CASSQDALETYQETQYF
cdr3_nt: TGCGCCAGCAGCCAAGATGCCCTAGAAACGTACCAAGAGACCCAGTACTTC

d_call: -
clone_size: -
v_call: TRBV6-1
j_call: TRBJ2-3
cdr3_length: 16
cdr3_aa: CASSGLGGVSTDTQYF
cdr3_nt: TGTGCCAGCAGTGGCTTGGGCGGGGTAAGCACAGATACGCAGTATTTT

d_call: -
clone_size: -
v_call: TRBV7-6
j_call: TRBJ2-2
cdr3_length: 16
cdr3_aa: CASSFVGGTNTGELFF
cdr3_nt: TGTGCCAGCAGCTTCGTCGGAGGGACGAACACCGGGGAGCTGTTTTTT

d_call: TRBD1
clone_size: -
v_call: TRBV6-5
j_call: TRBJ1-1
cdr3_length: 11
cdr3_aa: CASRGTAEAFF
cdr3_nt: TGTGCCAGCAGGGGGACAGCTGAAGCTTTCTTT

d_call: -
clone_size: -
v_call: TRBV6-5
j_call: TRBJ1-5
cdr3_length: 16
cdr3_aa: CASSYSGREGNQPQHF
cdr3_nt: TGTGCCAGCAGTTACTCTGGCAGGGAAGGCAATCAGCCCCAGCATTTT

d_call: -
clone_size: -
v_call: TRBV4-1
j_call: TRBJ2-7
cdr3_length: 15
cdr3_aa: CASSQESGSSYEQYF
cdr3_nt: TGCGCCAGCAGCCAAGAATCCGGGAGTTCCTACGAGCAGTACTTC

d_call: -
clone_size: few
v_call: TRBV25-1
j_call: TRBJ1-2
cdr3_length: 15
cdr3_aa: CASSEYPAGGGGYTF
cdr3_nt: TGTGCCAGCAGTGAATACCCGGCAGGCGGTGGTGGCTACACCTTC

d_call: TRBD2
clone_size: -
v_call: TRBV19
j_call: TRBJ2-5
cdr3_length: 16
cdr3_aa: CASSTGLAGTDLTQYF
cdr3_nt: TGTGCCAGTAGTACAGGACTAGCGGGGACGGATCTGACCCAGTACTTC

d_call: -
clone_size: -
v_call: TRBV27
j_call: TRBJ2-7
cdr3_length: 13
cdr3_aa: CASSLGARDEQYF
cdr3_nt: TGTGCCAGCAGTCTCGGGGCCCGCGACGAGCAGTACTTC

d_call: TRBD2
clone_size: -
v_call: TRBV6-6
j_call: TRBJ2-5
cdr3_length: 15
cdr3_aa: CASTRTSGGGETQYF
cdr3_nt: TGTGCCAGCACCAGGACTAGCGGGGGCGGGGAGACCCAGTACTTC

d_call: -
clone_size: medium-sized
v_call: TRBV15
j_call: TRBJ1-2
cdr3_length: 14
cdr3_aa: CATSRDVGLYGYTF
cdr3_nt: TGTGCCACCAGCAGAGATGTAGGCCTCTATGGCTACACCTTC

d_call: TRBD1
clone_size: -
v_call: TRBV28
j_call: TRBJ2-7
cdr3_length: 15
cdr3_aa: CASIPSDRTSYEQYF
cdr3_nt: TGTGCCAGCATCCCATCGGACAGGACCTCCTACGAGCAGTACTTC

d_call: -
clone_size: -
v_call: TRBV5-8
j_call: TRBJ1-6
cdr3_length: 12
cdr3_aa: CASSLYNSPLHF
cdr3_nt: TGTGCCAGCAGCTTATACAATTCACCCCTCCACTTT

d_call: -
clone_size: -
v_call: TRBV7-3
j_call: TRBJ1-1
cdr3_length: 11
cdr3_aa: CASSSGVEAFF
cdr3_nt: TGTGCCAGCAGCTCGGGAGTTGAAGCTTTCTTT

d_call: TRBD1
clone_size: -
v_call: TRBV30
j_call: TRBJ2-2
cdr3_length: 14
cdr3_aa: CAWSGTANTGELFF
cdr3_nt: TGTGCCTGGTCCGGGACAGCGAACACCGGGGAGCTGTTTTTT

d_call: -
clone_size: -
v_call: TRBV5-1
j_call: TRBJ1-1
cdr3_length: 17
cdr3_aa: CASSLGGGALGNTEAFF
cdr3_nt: TGCGCCAGCAGCTTGGGAGGTGGGGCATTGGGGAACACTGAAGCTTTCTTT